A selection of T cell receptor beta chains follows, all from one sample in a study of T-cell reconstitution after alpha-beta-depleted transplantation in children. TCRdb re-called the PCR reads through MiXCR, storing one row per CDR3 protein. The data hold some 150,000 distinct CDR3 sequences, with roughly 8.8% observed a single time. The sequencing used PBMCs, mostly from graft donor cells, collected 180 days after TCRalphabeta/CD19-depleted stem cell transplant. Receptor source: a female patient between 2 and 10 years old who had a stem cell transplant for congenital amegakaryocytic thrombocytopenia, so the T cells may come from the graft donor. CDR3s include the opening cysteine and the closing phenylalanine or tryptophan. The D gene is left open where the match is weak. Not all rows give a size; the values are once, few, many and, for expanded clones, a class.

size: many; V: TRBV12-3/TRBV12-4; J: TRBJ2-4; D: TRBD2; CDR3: CASRLSGGDIQYF; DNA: TGTGCCAGCCGTCTTAGCGGGGGGGACATTCAGTACTTC
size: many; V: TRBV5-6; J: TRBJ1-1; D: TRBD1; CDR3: CASSWFDRRQGAHGGAFF; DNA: TGTGCCAGCAGCTGGTTCGACCGAAGACAGGGGGCCCATGGCGGGGCTTTCTTT
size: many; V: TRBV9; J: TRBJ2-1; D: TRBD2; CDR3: CASSVGTSGRVVNEQFF; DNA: TGTGCCAGCAGCGTAGGGACTAGCGGGAGAGTAGTCAATGAGCAGTTCTTC
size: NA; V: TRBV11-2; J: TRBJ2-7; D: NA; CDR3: CASSPPDPAYEQYF; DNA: TGTGCCAGCAGCCCCCCCGACCCGGCCTACGAGCAGTACTTC
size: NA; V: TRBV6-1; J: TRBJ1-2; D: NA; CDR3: CATLTARDNYGYTF; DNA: TGTGCCACTCTCACGGCCAGAGACAACTATGGCTACACCTTC
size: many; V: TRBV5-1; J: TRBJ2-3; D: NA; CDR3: CASNSASSTDTQYF; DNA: TGCGCCAGCAATTCGGCCTCTAGCACAGATACGCAGTATTTT
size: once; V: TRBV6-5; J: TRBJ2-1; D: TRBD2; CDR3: CASSSLERGYNEQFF; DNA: TGTGCCAGCAGTTCCCTCGAGCGGGGGTACAATGAGCAGTTCTTC
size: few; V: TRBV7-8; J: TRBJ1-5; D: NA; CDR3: CASSLVGTNQPQHF; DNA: TGTGCCAGCAGCTTAGTGGGGACAAATCAGCCCCAGCATTTT
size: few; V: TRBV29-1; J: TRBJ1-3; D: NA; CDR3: CSVETPRVSSGNTIYF; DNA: TGCAGCGTTGAAACGCCCAGGGTCAGCTCTGGAAACACCATATATTTT
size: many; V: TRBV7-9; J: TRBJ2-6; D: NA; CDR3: CASSFGQTGANVLTF; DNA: TGTGCCAGCAGCTTCGGACAAACTGGGGCCAACGTCCTGACTTTC
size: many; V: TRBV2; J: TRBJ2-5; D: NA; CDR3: CASSVGTETQYF; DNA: TGTGCCAGCAGTGTAGGCACGGAGACCCAGTACTTC
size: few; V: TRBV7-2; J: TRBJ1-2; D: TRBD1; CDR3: CASSSFLDRVNGYTF; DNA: TGTGCCAGCAGCTCCTTCCTGGACAGGGTAAATGGCTACACCTTC
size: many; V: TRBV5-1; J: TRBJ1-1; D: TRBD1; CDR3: CASSPDRGAVNTEAFF; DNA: TGCGCCAGCAGCCCCGACAGGGGCGCCGTGAACACTGAAGCTTTCTTT
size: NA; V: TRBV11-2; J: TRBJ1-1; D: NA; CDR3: CASSLFLNTEAFF; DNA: TGTGCCAGCAGCTTATTCCTGAACACTGAAGCTTTCTTT
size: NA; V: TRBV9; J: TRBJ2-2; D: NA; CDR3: CASSVDHPTGELFF; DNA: TGTGCCAGCAGCGTGGACCATCCAACCGGGGAGCTGTTTTTT
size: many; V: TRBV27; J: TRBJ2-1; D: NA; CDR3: CASSPLRWQLNEQFF; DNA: TGTGCCAGCAGTCCCCTCCGATGGCAGTTGAATGAGCAGTTCTTC
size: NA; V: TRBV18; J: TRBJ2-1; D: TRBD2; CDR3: CASSLGGIQNNEQFF; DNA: TGTGCCAGCTCACTCGGGGGGATACAAAACAATGAGCAGTTCTTC
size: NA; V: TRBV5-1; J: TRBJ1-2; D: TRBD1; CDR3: CASSFGQGYYGYTF; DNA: TGCGCCAGCAGCTTCGGACAGGGCTACTATGGCTACACCTTC
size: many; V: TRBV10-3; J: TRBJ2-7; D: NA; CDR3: CAIRVRDGPYEQYF; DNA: TGTGCCATCAGAGTTAGGGACGGTCCCTACGAGCAGTACTTC
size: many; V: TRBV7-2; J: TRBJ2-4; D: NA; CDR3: CASSPKRSKTLNIQYF; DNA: TGTGCCAGCAGTCCTAAGCGGAGCAAGACCCTAAACATTCAGTACTTC
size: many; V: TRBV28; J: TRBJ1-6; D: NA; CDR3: CASSLGPQPPNSPLHF; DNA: TGTGCCAGCAGTTTGGGACCCCAACCCCCTAATTCACCCCTCCACTTT
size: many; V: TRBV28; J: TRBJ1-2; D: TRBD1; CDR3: CASSSMRQGSYYGYTF; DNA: TGTGCCAGCAGTTCTATGAGACAGGGGTCCTACTATGGCTACACCTTC
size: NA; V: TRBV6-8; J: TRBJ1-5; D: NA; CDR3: CASTPIYFWPQHF; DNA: TGTGCCAGTACCCCAATATACTTTTGGCCCCAGCATTTT
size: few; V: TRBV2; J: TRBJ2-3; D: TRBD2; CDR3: CASSAGTSGGRTDTQYF; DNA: TGTGCCAGCAGTGCCGGGACTAGCGGGGGGAGGACAGATACGCAGTATTTT
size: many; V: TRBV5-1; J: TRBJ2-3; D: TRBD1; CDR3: CASKDRGLTDTQYF; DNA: TGCGCCAGCAAGGACAGGGGGCTCACAGATACGCAGTATTTT
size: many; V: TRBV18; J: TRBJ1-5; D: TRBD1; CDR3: CASSPVSRTGIFGNQPQHF; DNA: TGTGCCAGCTCACCAGTGAGTCGGACAGGGATATTTGGGAATCAGCCCCAGCATTTT
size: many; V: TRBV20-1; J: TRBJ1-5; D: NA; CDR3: CSARGQTNQPQHF; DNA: TGCAGTGCTAGAGGGCAGACAAATCAGCCCCAGCATTTT
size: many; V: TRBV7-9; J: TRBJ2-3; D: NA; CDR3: CASSLNPTPDTQYF; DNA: TGTGCCAGCAGCCTCAACCCAACCCCAGATACGCAGTATTTT
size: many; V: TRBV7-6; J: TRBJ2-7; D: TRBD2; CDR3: CASSSSGTSEQYF; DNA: TGTGCCAGCAGCTCCAGCGGGACCAGCGAGCAGTACTTC
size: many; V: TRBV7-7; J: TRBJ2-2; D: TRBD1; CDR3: CASSSTGTANTGELFF; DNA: TGTGCCAGCAGCTCTACCGGGACAGCCAACACCGGGGAGCTGTTTTTT
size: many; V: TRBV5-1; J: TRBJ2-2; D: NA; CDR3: CASTVLGGYTGELFF; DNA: TGCGCCAGCACCGTCCTCGGGGGTTACACCGGGGAGCTGTTTTTT
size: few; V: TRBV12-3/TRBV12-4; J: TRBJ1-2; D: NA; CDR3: CASSLGGSSPNYGYTF; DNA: TGTGCCAGCAGCCTAGGGGGGAGCAGTCCTAACTATGGCTACACCTTC
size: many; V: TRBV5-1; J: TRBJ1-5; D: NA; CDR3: CASARRFHQPQHF; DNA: TGCGCCAGCGCTCGGCGGTTCCATCAGCCCCAGCATTTT
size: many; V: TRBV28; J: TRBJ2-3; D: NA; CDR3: CASSFLPLKTDTQYF; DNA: TGTGCCAGCAGTTTTCTCCCTCTTAAAACAGATACGCAGTATTTT
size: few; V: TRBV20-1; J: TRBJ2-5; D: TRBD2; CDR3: CSARRTSEETQYF; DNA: TGCAGTGCTAGACGGACTAGCGAAGAGACCCAGTACTTC
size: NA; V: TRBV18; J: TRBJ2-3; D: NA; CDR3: CASSPPGSPPDTQYF; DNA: TGTGCCAGCTCACCACCGGGCAGCCCCCCAGATACGCAGTATTTT